The T cell receptor (beta chain) described here comes from a study of blood T cell repertoires in COVID-19. V was trimmed by 0 bases and J by 1 base, leaving 19 bases between them. Germline assignment: CDR1 SNHLY and CDR2 FYNNEI. CDR3 length: 20 amino acids. This table comes from immunoSEQ multiplex PCR, and its TCRdb copy is limited to in-frame clones, with some not included. The sample shows approximately 350,000 clones, 70% to 90% of them seen only once. The sequencing input was peripheral blood. The source of this sequence is a woman in her 30s with COVID-19, enrolled during active disease. This chain joins TRBV2 and TRBJ2-6; D possibly corresponds to TRBD1 (5 bases). CDR3 sequence: CASSEAGARGYGSGANVLTF. In DNA, the CDR3 is TGTGCCAGCAGTGAAGCTGGGGCTAGGGGCTACGGTTCTGGGGCCAACGTCCTGACTTTC.